This T cell receptor (beta chain) was captured by sequencing in a study of cytomegalovirus exposure and HLA in healthy donors (dated by TCRdb to about 2017). Turning to the overall study: An earlier analysis of some 600 of the donors reported about 280 Gb of sequence data and 95 million to 120 million unique TCR beta sequences obtained from roughly 170 million T cells. Rather than drawing on any new phenotypic data, the later analysis identified candidate immune exposures from TCR beta sequences and the way those sequences occurred across donors. The number of typed donors differed by locus: roughly 629-630 for A, B, C, DRB1 and DQB1; 500 to 550 for DQA1; around 580 for DPA1; and roughly 470 for DPB1. Using immunosequencing, the study profiled T cell repertoires from fewer than 850 subjects and related those repertoires to cytomegalovirus serostatus. Alongside the repertoire data, information on donor age, sex, ethnicity and CMV serostatus was compiled. An earlier analysis of some 600 of the donors applied high-throughput TCR beta sequencing to assess whether each TCR beta V gene segment acted as functional or pseudogenic. Class I and class II HLA loci were covered by the typing at four-digit resolution. Among the roughly 400 genotyped donors, approximately 81% belonged to the genetic ancestry cluster associated with self-reported Caucasian donors. Approximately 300 gigabases of sequencing data and around 90 million unique TCR sequences made up an early release that covered nearly 650 HLA-typed donors. Because of strong linkage in the cohort, a few DR-DQ haplotypes were treated as single units for association and clustering. A later analysis re-analyzed previously published TCR beta repertoires from approximately 700 donors and added high-resolution HLA genotyping to study TCR occurrence patterns. Besides the first cohort of around 700 subjects, a separate validation cohort made up of around 120 different subjects was used. In a later genetic analysis, genome-wide SNP genotypes for about 65% of the 666 donors were used, and that subset was treated as a discovery cohort. To predict cytomegalovirus infection status, the study combined high-throughput TCR immunosequencing, statistical association of individual TCRs with disease status, and machine learning. Among about 390 genotyped donors of the cohort, an average of about 240,000 unique TCR beta nucleotide sequences were sequenced per donor, roughly 20% of them non-productive. The study aimed to test whether signatures of past pathogen exposure could be identified by cataloging public T cell receptors. Every repertoire in the discovery cohort had been generated on one and the same sequencing platform.

In total, 500 to 700 healthy bone marrow donors made up the cohort. All cohort members were sampled while nominally healthy, although unrecorded immune exposures were likely present. The donor tested CMV seropositive, placing the donor among the 310 or so seropositive members of the cohort. A peripheral blood sample was collected from each donor, and TCR beta sequencing was performed on peripheral blood mononuclear cells. The Qiagen DNeasy Blood Extraction Kit was used to extract genomic DNA from the blood cell samples. Overall results and qualifications from the work: The presence/absence analyses assumed that sequencing depth was roughly uniform across donors, and that assumption may not be true. In an earlier analysis of about 600 of the donors, most TCR beta V segments appeared in productive rearrangements about 90% or about 30% of the time, broadly matching IMGT annotations. Cytomegalovirus status was reported to be diagnosed by the classifier with high specificity and sensitivity in both the original and validation cohorts. In a later genetic analysis, fewer N-insertions in productive TCRs were reported among donors in an Asian-associated ancestry cluster than the roughly 700-donor mean. In a later analysis, most CMV-associated TCR beta chains were found to appear HLA-restricted, with HLA associations seemingly driven largely by CMV exposure. A further reported finding was that TCR beta sequences accurately predicted the HLA-A and HLA-B alleles for most subjects in the first cohort. In the study, some 180 TCR beta chains were listed as associated with cytomegalovirus. A later analysis found that HLA-associated TCR beta chains were more clonally expanded and had lower generation probabilities than equally common non-associated chains. Only TCR beta chains were sequenced in this cohort, and the absence of alpha or paired-chain data limited detectable features. Correlated functional status among segregating V segments might be attributable to linkage disequilibrium, but an unknown experimental factor could not be ruled out. For the cohort, immune exposure information was limited to CMV serostatus. Because HLA typing was unavailable for some donors at each locus, only the typed subset was used in association tests. Assigning TCR associations to individual alleles was difficult when HLA alleles, especially DR and DQ, strongly co-occurred. The authors suggested that the approach could potentially be extended to other disease states and immunological phenotypes. Specific HLA alleles were associated with about 17,000 TCR beta sequences at a false discovery rate of 0.05 in a later analysis. Three of the identified cytomegalovirus-associated TCR beta chains were confirmed in vitro to be specific for cytomegalovirus antigens. The sequencing pipeline was judged likely to have produced a cluster of highly shared sequence variants as a technical artifact. Across donors, most TCR sequences were observed very rarely, whereas some public TCRs were present in many individuals. An association between a missense DCLRE1C variant and V-gene and J-gene trimming of TCR beta chains was found in a later genetic analysis and replicated in an independent cohort. The earlier analysis of approximately 560 of the donors excluded fewer than 20 rarely observed V segments, including chromosome 9 orphons, because counts were too low. A later analysis reported that several top co-occurrence clusters appeared linked to parvovirus B19, influenza, CMV and Epstein-Barr virus. In a later analysis, TCR association rates were found to vary across HLA loci, with the most associated TCRs seen for DRB1 alleles and the fewest for HLA-C alleles.

The sample holds a few counts of this clone. Its antigen is unknown. It has no much larger one-base neighbor in the sample; base qualities were not kept. The library was prepared using the immunoSEQ multiplex PCR assay. The multiplex PCR relied on a mix of 60 forward primers for TCR Vbeta segments and 13 reverse primers for TCR Jbeta segments. The CDR3 region of rearranged TCR beta genes was amplified from genomic DNA by a multiplex PCR assay. On the Illumina HiSeq System, the amplified TCR beta libraries were sequenced as 87-base-pair reads. Per the source publication's procedure: A later analysis counted approximately 84 million unique TCR beta chains across the 600 to 850 repertoires, and roughly 9.9 million of these chains were shared by at least two donors. Raw reads were error-corrected and collapsed into unique sequences by a nearest-neighbor algorithm in which closely related sequences were merged to remove PCR and sequencing errors. V, D and J gene segments were assigned by aligning CDR3 sequences to IMGT reference sequences. For a sequence to be retained, a match of at least six nucleotides to both a V gene segment and a J gene segment was required. Rearrangements were classified as productive when the CDR3 lacked stop codons and remained in frame with V and J, and all other rearrangements were classified as non-productive. CDR3 was defined according to IMGT convention as the region running from the second conserved V-encoded cysteine to the conserved J-encoded phenylalanine. Sequences without an unambiguous match to a single V gene segment were excluded from the earlier analysis of 450 to 650 of the donors. An earlier analysis of roughly 590 of the donors called V segments functional above 56.7% productive rearrangements and segregating when the between-donor standard deviation exceeded 5%. A statistical classification framework was developed to diagnose cytomegalovirus status using the catalog of TCR beta chain sequences. A later analysis assigned V and J genes by comparing TCR nucleotide sequences with IMGT/GENE-DB human TR gene sequences. The TCRdist pipeline was used in a later analysis to assign CDR3 sequences and most-parsimonious VDJ recombination scenarios. In a later analysis, each TCR beta chain was defined by its CDR3 amino acid sequence together with its V-gene family, and reads lacking a unique V-gene family were excluded. As a way to deal with suspected cross-contamination and a sequencing artifact, a later analysis dropped approximately 570 nucleotide sequences that were highly shared and had low generation probability. A later analysis calculated a clonal expansion index for each public chain from normalized within-repertoire ranks of inferred template counts. A later analysis computed generation probabilities with a VDJ recombination model fitted to out-of-frame rearrangements, and checked the results against IGoR. Hypergeometric tests were used in a later analysis to score TCR-TCR, TCR-HLA and TCR-CMV co-occurrence, with a repertoire-size bias correction applied to the TCR pairs. In a later analysis, false discovery rates were estimated by permuting HLA or CMV assignments 20 times. In a later analysis, co-occurring TCRs were grouped with DBSCAN, and TCRdist sequence similarity was added when clustering was performed within HLA-allele-positive subsets. For co-occurrence clustering, repertoires with fewer than 30,000 or more than 120,000 public chains were excluded, along with a handful of repertoires with anomalous nucleotide sharing. TCRdb took over this immuneACCESS table, retaining in-frame rearrangements with V and J assigned. Such tables are incomplete; in checked studies, under half of the missing clones stem from an unresolved V gene, and the remainder is unexplained. Clonal size and the V and J genes are those of that table, whereas D and trimming came from the DNA. A total of about 130,000 clones appear in this sample, 75% to 90% of them only once. The ten largest clonotypes hold 6% to 8% of the sample.

The receptor's source is a woman younger than 45 in good health and CMV-seropositive. Input material: PBMCs.

The nucleotide sequence reads TGTGCCAGCAGTGTGGAGCCTGGGGAGCTGTTTTTT. It translates to CASSVEPGELFF. The receptor chain draws on TRBV2 and TRBJ2-2, with the D segment identity uncertain. The CDR3 runs 12 residues from the cysteine to the phenylalanine. The retained sequence is limited to the CDR3, 36 bases, with the frame set at the first base. The CDR1 and CDR2 encoded by the germline V gene are SNHLY and FYNNEI. The trim is 4 bases for V and 8 bases for J, with a gap of 8 bases between the germline ends.